The 8 T cell receptor beta chains given below trace back to one sample, sequenced in a study of OX40 agonist ivuxolimab in advanced cancers. Using immunoSEQ multiplex PCR, the repertoire was profiled, and TCRdb retains in-frame clones only, with some absent. The sample lists 90,000 to 120,000 clones, roughly 90% occurring once. Sequenced here: CD4+ or CD8+ T cells sorted from blood, sampled in a trial of the OX40 agonist ivuxolimab. The receptors stem from an adult with an advanced solid tumor such as melanoma, head and neck, liver or kidney cancer.

This sequence joins TRBV11-2 and TRBJ1-3, with D possibly TRBD1 on 6 matching bases. V dropped 3 bases and J dropped 4 bases, with 16 bases sitting between them. CDR3 length: 16 residues. Per the germline V gene, CDR1 is SGHAT and CDR2 is FQNNGV. The CDR3: CASSFNRELAGNTIYF. In nucleotides, the CDR3 is TGTGCCAGCAGCTTCAACAGGGAATTAGCCGGAAACACCATATATTTT.

The chain is built from TRBV6-1 and TRBJ1-1, with D tentatively TRBD1 (5 bases). Germline loops: CDR1 MNHNS, CDR2 SASEGT. This CDR3 spans 12 amino acids. The V gene lost 5 bases and the J gene lost 10 bases, with 14 bases spanning the gap. This chain's CDR3 is CASSPVGGGAFF. The CDR3 coding sequence is TGTGCCAGCAGTCCGGTCGGGGGAGGAGCTTTCTTT.

The rearrangement links TRBV28 to TRBJ1-1, with D uncertain. The CDR3 extends over 13 amino acids. The germline CDR1 and CDR2 sequences are MDHEN and SYDVKM. V dropped 7 bases and J dropped 4 bases, with 13 bases sitting between them. The CDR3 reads CASTLLTSTEAFF. The CDR3 coding sequence is TGTGCCAGCACGCTCTTGACGAGCACTGAAGCTTTCTTT.

The CDR3 nucleotides are TGTGCCAGCAGCCTGGAGACAGGGGTTGAAAAACTGTTTTTT. Translation gives CASSLETGVEKLFF. V gene TRBV6-6 combines with J gene TRBJ1-4, with 8 bases identical to TRBD1. The J segment lost 7 bases and the V segment lost 6 bases, leaving 7 bases of the junction unmatched. This CDR3 has 14 amino acids. Germline V lookup: CDR1 MNHNY, CDR2 SVGAGI (reference sequence).

This chain connects TRBV10-3 to TRBJ2-7, with D possibly being TRBD2 (6 bases). Per the germline V gene, CDR1 is ENHRY and CDR2 is SYGVKD. The CDR3 totals 13 residues. Trimming shortened V by 7 bases and J by 6 bases, and 16 bases separated the two germline ends. The CDR3 reads CAIMGTPAGEQYF. The CDR3 nucleotides are TGTGCCATCATGGGGACTCCAGCGGGCGAGCAGTACTTC.

V gene TRBV25-1 combines with J gene TRBJ1-5; the D gene is possibly TRBD1 (5 bases). Trimming shortened V by 3 bases and J by 4 bases, and 22 bases separated the two germline ends. Looked up from germline, CDR1 is MGHDK and CDR2 is SYGVNS. The CDR3 has 18 residues. The CDR3 sequence: CASSEGDGSLGTNQPQHF. DNA of the CDR3: TGTGCCAGCAGTGAGGGGGACGGATCCCTCGGGACTAATCAGCCCCAGCATTTT.

This chain uses TRBV28 with TRBJ1-2; D possibly corresponds to TRBD1 (6 bases). Germline values: CDR1 MDHEN, CDR2 SYDVKM. This CDR3 comprises 16 residues. V was pared by 7 bases and J by 6 bases, with 24 bases between. CDR3 amino acids: CASTVSLLGQGNGYTF. In DNA form, the CDR3 reads TGTGCCAGCACAGTTTCTCTTTTGGGACAAGGCAATGGCTACACCTTC.

The chain recombines TRBV19 with TRBJ1-2; D perhaps matches TRBD1 (5 bases). This CDR3 has 14 residues. V lost 7 bases to trimming and J lost 4 bases, with 16 bases between them. The germline V gene encodes CDR1 LNHDA and CDR2 SQIVND (reference sequence). DNA of the CDR3: TGTGCCAGTACCATACAAGACAGTTCCTATGGCTACACCTTC. This sequence encodes CASTIQDSSYGYTF.